The TCR beta chain under discussion was sequenced for a study of CD8+CD57+ T cells in acquired aplastic anemia. Study overall: Yields of DNA that came from sorted CD4+ and CD8+ cells averaged roughly 3.2 ug.

This clonotype was observed at least ten times. What it recognizes is unknown. Study findings and constraints: Patients and controls had in common approximately 30 CD8+ CDR3 sequences.

Between the trimmed V and J ends, which lost 10 bases and 3 bases, there was a span of 24 bases. The length of the CDR3 is 16 residues. The germline V gene has CDR1 MNHEY and CDR2 SVGEGT. Genomic DNA templated the TCR beta VDJ and CDR3 profiling. TCRdb redid the calling of the reads with MiXCR, one entry per CDR3 protein. Of 250,000 to 350,000 distinct CDR3 sequences listed, approximately 55% are singletons. This rearrangement joins TRBV6-2 or TRBV6-3 to TRBJ1-1; possibly TRBD1 for D (5 bases). The origin of this receptor is a human donor with severe aplastic anemia or a healthy control (not recorded which). The sequencing input was sorted CD4+, CD8+, or CD8+CD57+ T cells (not recorded which) from PBMCs. The chain's CDR3 is CATSGPWGSDDTEAFF. CDR3 in DNA: TGTGCCACCAGCGGCCCCTGGGGGTCAGATGACACTGAAGCTTTCTTT.